Listed here are 24 T cell receptor beta chains from one sample, sequenced in a study of blood T cell repertoires in COVID-19. Generated by immunoSEQ multiplex PCR, the TCRdb table keeps only in-frame clones and is missing some. The table lists some 290,000 clones, roughly nine tenths of them singletons. The sequencing sample was made of PBMCs or T cells enriched from blood (not recorded which). Receptors were obtained from a woman aged 25 to 39 who had recovered from COVID-19.

Of note for this clone: The junction and the germline gene differ at one end; a read error may be behind it. This chain links TRBV27 with TRBJ1-6; no clear D. The CDR3 contains 14 residues. Per germline, CDR1 MNHEY and CDR2 SMNVEV (reference sequence). Here the CDR3 reads CASSPTSFNSPLHF. CDR3 coding DNA: TGTGCCAGTTCCCCGACTTCCTTTAATTCACCCCTCCACTTT.

This clone was recorded a few times. The V gene is TRBV5-4, the J gene TRBJ1-1; D is uncertain. CDR1 SGHNT and CDR2 YYREEE come from the germline V gene (reference sequence). The CDR3 has 14 amino acids. Trimming left V 4 bases short and J 1 base short, with 11 bases between. CDR3 sequence reads: CASSPLQSNTEAFF. For the CDR3, the DNA is TGTGCCAGCAGCCCCTTACAATCGAACACTGAAGCTTTCTTT.

The DNA of the CDR3 is TGCGCCAGCAGCTTAGGACAGGGGAGGACTGAAGCTGGGGCCAACGTCCTGACTTTC. Protein sequence: CASSLGQGRTEAGANVLTF. V and J are TRBV5-1 and TRBJ2-6; 9 nucleotides line up with TRBD1. This CDR3 is built from 19 residues. Unmatched junction bases numbered 11, after V lost 2 bases and J lost 2 bases. Germline-derived CDR1 and CDR2 are SGHRS and YFSETQ.

With regard to this clone: The same CDR3 arises from other DNA sequences in this sample as well. This chain connects TRBV18 to TRBJ1-1; possible D gene TRBD1, 6 bases. In germline, CDR1 is KGHSH, CDR2 LQKENI. The CDR3 sequence is 13 residues long. Trimming cost V 3 bases and J 4 bases, with 9 bases left between them. The DNA for the CDR3 is TGTGCCAGCTCACCGACAGGTGGCACTGAAGCTTTCTTT. Protein product: CASSPTGGTEAFF.

About this clone itself: This same CDR3 is encoded by further DNA sequences in the sample. The rearrangement links TRBV7-2 to TRBJ1-4; 9 bases are a match to TRBD1. CDR1 and CDR2 (germline): SGHTA, FQGNSA. The V segment lost 5 bases and the J segment 5 bases; nucleotides outside the gene matches: 6. The CDR3 covers 15 residues. Here the CDR3 reads CASSARTGENEKLFF. CDR3 coding DNA: TGTGCCAGCAGCGCTCGGACAGGGGAGAATGAAAAACTGTTTTTT.

This chain joins TRBV27 and TRBJ1-2; D is unresolved. The germline V and J ends were trimmed by 5 bases and 4 bases, with 17 bases remaining between them. Germline V gene lookup returns CDR1 MNHEY and CDR2 SMNVEV (reference sequence). This CDR3 is built from 15 residues. The CDR3 nucleotides read TGTGCCAGCAGTCAATACCCAGGATCGGCCTATGGCTACACCTTC. Translating it yields CASSQYPGSAYGYTF.

CDR3 protein: CASSLGQPINQPQHF. The DNA for the CDR3 is TGTGCCAGCAGCTTAGGACAGCCGATTAATCAGCCCCAGCATTTT. The chain has TRBV7-9 and TRBJ1-5; TRBD1 is a possible D gene (5 bases). The CDR3 is 15 residues long. The germline V gene has CDR1 SEHNR and CDR2 FQNEAQ (reference sequence). The V and J ends lost 1 base and 4 bases respectively, with 11 bases between them.

The chain uses TRBV4-3 and TRBJ2-2; 10 positions agree with TRBD2. Germline values: CDR1 LGHNA, CDR2 YSLEER. This CDR3 region has 17 residues. V gave up 4 bases and J gave up 3 bases; unmatched junction bases: 8. This CDR3 is CASSPSLAGVDTGELFF. The CDR3 nucleotides are TGCGCCAGCAGCCCCTCTCTAGCGGGAGTCGACACCGGGGAGCTGTTTTTT.

The chain employs TRBV19 and TRBJ1-1; tentative D call: TRBD1 (5 bases). Looked up from germline, CDR1 is LNHDA and CDR2 is SQIVND (reference sequence). Trimming shortened V by 10 bases and J by 4 bases, and 13 bases separated the two germline ends. CDR3 size: 12 residues. DNA for the CDR3: TGTGCCACCGGGGACTGGGGCACTGAAGCTTTCTTT. Its protein is CATGDWGTEAFF.

This chain joins TRBV10-3 and TRBJ2-1; D possibly corresponds to TRBD2 (7 bases). Between the trimmed V and J ends, which lost 8 bases and 1 base, there was a span of 9 bases. Germline V CDR1 and CDR2: ENHRY, SYGVKD. The CDR3 is 13 amino acids. The CDR3 DNA sequence: TGTGCCATCGGGGGGGCTTCCTACAATGAGCAGTTCTTC. Translated: CAIGGASYNEQFF.

V is TRBV7-2 and J is TRBJ2-7; 7 bases fit TRBD2. This CDR3 region has 14 residues. V lost 3 bases, J lost 2 bases, and 4 bases stayed unmatched. Germline-derived CDR1 and CDR2 are SGHTA and FQGNSA. The CDR3 nucleotides are TGTGCCAGCAGCTTGTCTAGCGGACCCTACGAGCAGTACTTC. It is translated as CASSLSSGPYEQYF. Combining the CDR3 with reference TRBV7-2 and TRBJ2-7 gives the whole variable domain GAGVSQSPSNKVTEKGKDVELRCDPISGHTALYWYRQSLGQGLEFLIYFQGNSAPDKSGLPSDRFSAERTGGSVSTLTIQRTQQEDSAVYLCASSLSSGPYEQYFGPGTRLTVT.

This clone was counted once. This rearrangement joins TRBV27 to TRBJ1-1, with 8 bases matching TRBD1. The germline gives CDR1 MNHEY, CDR2 SMNVEV (reference sequence). This CDR3 region has 16 residues. V shed 2 bases, J shed 5 bases, and the junction held 10 bases outside the gene matches. The CDR3 reads CASSLNRGRWWTEAFF. As DNA, the CDR3 is TGTGCCAGCAGTTTAAACAGGGGGAGGTGGTGGACTGAAGCTTTCTTT.

The genes are TRBV6-4 and TRBJ2-3; 7 positions agree with TRBD1. The germline CDR1 and CDR2 sequences are MRHNA and SNTAGT. This CDR3 comprises 15 residues. J lost 0 bases, V lost 6 bases, and 6 bases had no gene match. CDR3 bases: TGTGCCAGCAGCGTCGACAGGGCCAGCACAGATACGCAGTATTTT. It codes for CASSVDRASTDTQYF.

This chain joins TRBV10-1 and TRBJ1-1; a possible D gene is TRBD1 (6 bases). Germline V lookup: CDR1 WNHNN, CDR2 SYGVQD (reference sequence). The CDR3 consists of 14 residues. The V and J ends lost 0 bases and 4 bases respectively, with 9 bases between them. The CDR3 nucleotides read TGCGCCAGCAGTGAGTCGACAGGTTCCACTGAAGCTTTCTTT. Protein sequence: CASSESTGSTEAFF.

This chain uses TRBV27 with TRBJ1-2, with 12 bases lining up with TRBD1. The V gene's germline CDR1 is MNHEY and CDR2 SMNVEV (reference sequence). V shed 9 bases, J shed 0 bases, and the junction held 17 bases outside the gene matches. The CDR3 has 19 residues. CDR3 protein: CAREYLPGDRGPANYGYTF. In nucleotides, the CDR3 is TGTGCCAGAGAATACCTCCCCGGGGACAGGGGGCCAGCTAACTATGGCTACACCTTC.

This clone was seen a single time. The rearrangement joins TRBV20-1 to TRBJ1-1; no clear D. Germline loops: CDR1 DFQATT, CDR2 SNEGSKA (reference sequence). Deletions cut 3 bases from V and 1 base from J, with 24 bases between. The CDR3 spans 18 residues. Here the CDR3 reads CSASERPPALLWNTEAFF. The CDR3 DNA sequence: TGCAGTGCTAGTGAGAGACCTCCCGCCCTACTATGGAACACTGAAGCTTTCTTT.

This chain connects TRBV27 to TRBJ2-7; 10 nucleotides align to TRBD2. Germline CDR1 is MNHEY and CDR2 is SMNVEV (reference sequence). This CDR3 comprises 18 residues. After removal of 3 bases from V and 2 bases from J, the junction contained 13 bases not matched to a gene. The CDR3 protein is CASSFLTAASGGTYEQYF. CDR3 sequence (DNA): TGTGCCAGCAGTTTTCTTACCGCGGCTAGCGGGGGAACCTACGAGCAGTACTTC.

The CDR3 sequence is CASSLGFGDTEAFF. CDR3 nucleotide sequence: TGTGCCAGCAGCTTAGGTTTTGGAGACACTGAAGCTTTCTTT. The chain is built from TRBV7-2 and TRBJ1-1; no firm D call. This CDR3 region has 14 residues. V was cut by 1 base and J by 3 bases, with 9 bases left in between. Germline V gene data show CDR1 as SGHTA and CDR2 as FQGNSA.

This clone was found a few times. The V gene is TRBV5-1, the J gene TRBJ2-7; D is unresolved. The CDR3 consists of 14 residues. Trimming left V 1 base short and J 3 bases short, with 11 bases between. Germline V gene lookup returns CDR1 SGHRS and CDR2 YFSETQ. The CDR3 protein is CASSLSWQNYEQYF. The DNA for the CDR3 is TGCGCCAGCAGCTTGAGTTGGCAGAACTACGAGCAGTACTTC.

V and J are TRBV11-2 and TRBJ1-2; the D gene is possibly TRBD1 (5 bases). Germline V gives CDR1 SGHAT, CDR2 FQNNGV. There are 17 residues in the CDR3. Trimming stripped 5 bases from V and 0 bases from J, with 19 bases between. The CDR3 nucleotides read TGTGCCAGCAGCCTCCAAAGGGGCCTTGACCCTAACTATGGCTACACCTTC. It codes for CASSLQRGLDPNYGYTF.

The chain uses TRBV13 and TRBJ1-6; no reliable D call. Trimming stripped 5 bases from V and 10 bases from J, with 18 bases between. CDR1 is PRHDT and CDR2 is FYEKMQ in the germline V gene (reference sequence). CDR3 length: 15 amino acids. This CDR3 is CASSRQINVRSPLHF. Here the CDR3 DNA reads TGTGCCAGCAGCAGACAAATTAACGTAAGGTCACCCCTCCACTTT.

The chain links TRBV15 to TRBJ2-1; D possibly corresponds to TRBD2 (6 bases). V gave up 1 base and J gave up 8 bases, with 15 bases separating them. Looked up from germline, CDR1 is LNHNV and CDR2 is YYDKDF (reference sequence). The CDR3 is 15 residues long. The CDR3 loop reads CATSRGLVPWDEQFF. The CDR3 DNA sequence: TGTGCCACCAGCAGAGGACTAGTCCCCTGGGATGAGCAGTTCTTC.

This chain uses TRBV7-9 with TRBJ2-2; 8 nucleotides line up with TRBD1. The CDR3 has 19 amino acids. The V and J ends lost 0 bases and 4 bases, in that order; junction bases with no gene match: 13. Germline CDR1 reads SEHNR; CDR2 reads FQNEAQ (reference sequence). The CDR3 spells CASSLALQTGVLGTGELFF. In DNA form, the CDR3 reads TGTGCCAGCAGCTTAGCTCTACAGACAGGGGTGTTGGGCACCGGGGAGCTGTTTTTT.

The V and J genes are TRBV20-1 and TRBJ2-3, with 9 bases aligning to TRBD2. The CDR3 is made up of 14 amino acids. The V gene's germline CDR1 is DFQATT and CDR2 SNEGSKA (reference sequence). The V segment lost 3 bases and the J segment 6 bases; nucleotides outside the gene matches: 7. For the CDR3, the DNA is TGCAGTGCTAGTTTGCGGGAGGGCCGGGATACGCAGTATTTT. Protein sequence: CSASLREGRDTQYF.